What follows are 17 T cell receptor beta chains derived from one specimen sequenced in a study of neurological immune-mediated disorders. Via MiXCR, TCRdb re-called the 5' RACE reads, giving one row per CDR3 protein. The sample carries under 70,000 distinct CDR3 sequences, 3.2% recorded once. Sequencing used PBMCs. The receptors shown here come from a woman between 45 and 65 years old with multiple sclerosis.

The sample holds many counts of this clonotype. The J gene is TRBJ1-6, the V gene TRBV29-1; the match to TRBD1 covers 11 bases. Germline V lookup: CDR1 SQVTM, CDR2 ANQGSEA. J was trimmed by 7 bases and V by 7 bases; bases with no gene match: 6. The CDR3 spans 14 residues. The CDR3 DNA sequence: TGCAGCGCCCGGACAGGGGGCGAGAATTCACCCCTCCACTTT. Its protein product is CSARTGGENSPLHF.

This clonotype was picked up many times. The chain has TRBV20-1 and TRBJ2-3, with no clear D. The CDR3 spans 14 residues. V lost 2 bases, J lost 2 bases, and 11 bases lay in between. The germline V gene encodes CDR1 DFQATT and CDR2 SNEGSKA (reference sequence). The CDR3 loop reads CSARRAFSTDTQYF. As DNA, the CDR3 is TGCAGTGCTAGACGGGCTTTTTCCACAGATACGCAGTATTTT.

This clonotype appeared many times. In DNA form, the CDR3 reads TGTGCCAGCAGTTTGTCCAGCAATCAGCCCCAGCATTTT. Its protein is CASSLSSNQPQHF. V is TRBV12-3 or TRBV12-4 and J is TRBJ1-5, with D unresolved. The CDR3 has 13 residues. With 3 bases removed from V and 1 base from J, the gap between germline ends came to 4 bases.

Remarks on this clonotype: A much more abundant neighbour one base away suggests this may be a read error. The conserved closing phenylalanine or tryptophan is absent in this CDR3, likely reflecting a read error. The V gene is TRBV20-1, the J gene TRBJ1-2, with 8 bases that match TRBD1. Germline loops: CDR1 DFQATT, CDR2 SNEGSKA (reference sequence). The CDR3 extends over 11 amino acids. The CDR3 is CRAGGDYGYTI. The CDR3 DNA sequence: TGCAGAGCAGGGGGCGACTATGGCTACACCATC.

This clonotype occurred many times. This chain joins TRBV7-9 and TRBJ2-1, with 12 nucleotides matching TRBD2. Per the germline V gene, CDR1 is SEHNR and CDR2 is FQNEAQ (reference sequence). CDR3 length equals 20 residues. The V and J ends lost 5 bases and 0 bases, in that order; junction bases with no gene match: 14. As DNA, the CDR3 is TGTGCCAGCAGCCGTGGAGTAAGGACTAGCGGGAAACCCTCCTACAATGAGCAGTTCTTC. This codes for CASSRGVRTSGKPSYNEQFF.

This clonotype has at least ten counts. The chain recombines TRBV7-9 with TRBJ2-5, with TRBD2 matching 10 bases. The ends lost 3 bases at V and 5 bases at J; junction bases unmatched: 6. This CDR3 has 15 amino acids. Germline loops: CDR1 SEHNR, CDR2 FQNEAQ (reference sequence). The CDR3 reads CASSLASGGAETQYF. The CDR3 DNA sequence: TGTGCCAGCAGCTTGGCTAGCGGGGGCGCGGAGACCCAGTACTTC.

This clonotype was detected ten times or more. The V and J genes are TRBV6-2 or TRBV6-3 and TRBJ2-2, with 12 bases fitting TRBD2. After removal of 7 bases from V and 0 bases from J, the junction contained 3 bases not matched to a gene. The V gene's germline CDR1 is MNHEY and CDR2 SVGEGT. The CDR3 contains 16 residues. The CDR3 DNA reads TGTGCCAGCACTCGGACTAGCGGGGCGAACACCGGGGAGCTGTTTTTT. Translation: CASTRTSGANTGELFF.

This clonotype was detected many times. The rearrangement uses TRBV20-1 and TRBJ2-3, with D maybe TRBD2 (6 bases). Germline V CDR1 and CDR2: DFQATT, SNEGSKA (reference sequence). V lost 6 bases and J 0 bases, leaving 19 bases between the germline ends. The CDR3 contains 16 residues. This CDR3 is CSALGSVAASTDTQYF. The CDR3 DNA reads TGCAGTGCCCTAGGTTCGGTAGCGGCTAGCACAGATACGCAGTATTTT.

This clonotype was seen only a few times. The chain combines TRBV20-1 with TRBJ2-6; 11 nucleotides align to TRBD1. Germline V lookup: CDR1 DFQATT, CDR2 SNEGSKA (reference sequence). Losses at the gene ends were 5 bases for V and 4 bases for J; bases not matched to a gene: 13. The CDR3 is made up of 18 amino acids. CDR3 nucleotide sequence: TGCAGTGCTGGGGGGACAGGGGGGCCGACAGCCGGGGCCAACGTCCTGACTTTC. It translates to CSAGGTGGPTAGANVLTF.

Many counts were recorded for this clonotype. The genes are TRBV24-1 and TRBJ2-2; 12 nucleotides line up with TRBD2. The germline gives CDR1 KGHDR, CDR2 SFDVKD. This CDR3 is 17 amino acids long. Unmatched junction bases numbered 8, after V lost 3 bases and J lost 7 bases. The CDR3 DNA reads as TGTGCCACCAGTGATCCTCTAGCGGGAGGGCCCGGCGGGGAGCTGTTTTTT. Protein: CATSDPLAGGPGGELFF.

This clonotype was recorded many times. V and J are TRBV20-1 and TRBJ2-5; 7 positions agree with TRBD1. This CDR3 contains 13 residues. In germline, CDR1 is DFQATT, CDR2 SNEGSKA (reference sequence). V lost 6 bases to trimming and J lost 0 bases; unmatched junction nucleotides: 4. CDR3 in amino acids: CSAHGQDQETQYF. The CDR3 coding sequence is TGCAGTGCCCACGGACAGGACCAAGAGACCCAGTACTTC.

This clonotype occurred a few times. This may be a read error: a much more frequent sequence differs by one nucleotide. V is TRBV20-1 and J is TRBJ1-6; no definite D call. CDR1 is DFQATT and CDR2 is SNEGSKA in the germline V gene (reference sequence). The CDR3 runs to 15 residues. CDR3 in DNA: TGCAGTGCTAGGGAGGAGAGCTCCTATAATTCACACCTCCACTTT. Protein: CSAREESSYNSHLHF.

On this clonotype itself: Since a much larger clone is just one base distant, this may be a read error. The chain employs TRBV7-9 and TRBJ1-2, with D possibly TRBD1 on 6 matching bases. This CDR3 has 12 amino acids. V gave up 4 bases and J gave up 8 bases, with 11 bases separating them. Germline V CDR1 and CDR2: SEHNR, FQNEAQ (reference sequence). CDR3: CASSSGQRGYTF. For the CDR3, the DNA is TGTGCCAGCAGCTCCGGACAGAGAGGCTACACCTTC.

This clonotype was recorded many times. The rearrangement uses TRBV20-1 and TRBJ2-7, with 14 bases aligning to TRBD2. Germline V gene lookup returns CDR1 DFQATT and CDR2 SNEGSKA (reference sequence). The CDR3 loop spans 16 amino acids. V was pared by 5 bases and J by 7 bases, with 13 bases of the junction left unmatched. CDR3 in amino acids: CSASQSGTSGSGEQYF. CDR3 coding DNA: TGCAGTGCTTCACAATCCGGGACTAGCGGGAGTGGGGAGCAGTACTTC.

This clonotype was counted at least ten times. The chain carries TRBV5-1 and TRBJ2-5; 12 positions match TRBD2. The germline gives CDR1 SGHRS, CDR2 YFSETQ. The CDR3 consists of 16 residues. J was trimmed by 5 bases and V by 7 bases; bases with no gene match: 12. The CDR3 spells CASSRASGRAGETQYF. The CDR3 nucleotides read TGCGCCAGCTCACGGGCTAGCGGGAGGGCCGGGGAGACCCAGTACTTC.

This clonotype occurred many times. This chain connects TRBV5-6 to TRBJ2-2; D may match TRBD1 or TRBD2 (5 bases each). CDR1 and CDR2 from the germline V gene are SGHDT and YYEEEE. CDR3 size: 14 residues. Trimming removed 3 bases from V and 3 bases from J, with 9 bases in between. The DNA for the CDR3 is TGTGCCAGCAGCTCCGGGACCTACACCGGGGAGCTGTTTTTT. Translating it yields CASSSGTYTGELFF.

This clonotype was found many times. The rearrangement joins TRBV20-1 to TRBJ1-1, with D perhaps matching TRBD1 (5 bases). This CDR3 comprises 13 residues. V gave up 1 base and J gave up 3 bases, with 9 bases separating them. CDR1 DFQATT and CDR2 SNEGSKA come from the germline V gene (reference sequence). The CDR3 coding sequence is TGCAGTGCTAGAGGTGACAGATACACTGAAGCTTTCTTT. Protein: CSARGDRYTEAFF.